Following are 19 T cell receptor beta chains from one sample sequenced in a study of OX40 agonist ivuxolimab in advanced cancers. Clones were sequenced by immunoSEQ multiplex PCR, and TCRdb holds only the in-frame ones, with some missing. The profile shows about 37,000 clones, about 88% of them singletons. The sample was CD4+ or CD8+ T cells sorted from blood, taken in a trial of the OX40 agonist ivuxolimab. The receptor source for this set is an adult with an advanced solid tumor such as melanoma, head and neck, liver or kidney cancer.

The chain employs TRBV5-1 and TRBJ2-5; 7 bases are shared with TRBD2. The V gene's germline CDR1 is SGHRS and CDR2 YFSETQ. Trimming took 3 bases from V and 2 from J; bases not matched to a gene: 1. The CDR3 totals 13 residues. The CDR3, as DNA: TGCGCCAGCAGCTGGGGGGGGCAAGAGACCCAGTACTTC. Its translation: CASSWGGQETQYF. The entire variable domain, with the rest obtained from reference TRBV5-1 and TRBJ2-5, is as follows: KAGVTQTPRYLIKTRGQQVTLSCSPISGHRSVSWYQQTPGQGLQFLFEYFSETQRNKGNFPGRFSGRQFSNSRSEMNVSTLELGDSALYLCASSWGGQETQYFGPGTRLLVL.

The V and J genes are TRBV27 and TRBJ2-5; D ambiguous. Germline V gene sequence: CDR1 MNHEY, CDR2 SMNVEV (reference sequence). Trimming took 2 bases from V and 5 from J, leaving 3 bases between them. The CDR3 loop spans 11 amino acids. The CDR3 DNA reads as TGTGCCAGCAGTTTAGGGGAGACCCAGTACTTC. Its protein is CASSLGETQYF.

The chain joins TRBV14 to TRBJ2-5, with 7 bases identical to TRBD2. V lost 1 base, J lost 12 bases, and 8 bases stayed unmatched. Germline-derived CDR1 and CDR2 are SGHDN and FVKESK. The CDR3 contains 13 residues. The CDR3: CASSQGPLGGKYF. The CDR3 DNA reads TGTGCCAGCAGCCAAGGACCTTTGGGAGGGAAGTACTTC. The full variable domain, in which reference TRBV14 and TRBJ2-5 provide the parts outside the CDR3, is EAGVTQFPSHSVIEKGQTVTLRCDPISGHDNLYWYRRVMGKEIKFLLHFVKESKQDESGMPNNRFLAERTGGTYSTLKVQPAELEDSGVYFCASSQGPLGGKYFGPGTRLLVL.

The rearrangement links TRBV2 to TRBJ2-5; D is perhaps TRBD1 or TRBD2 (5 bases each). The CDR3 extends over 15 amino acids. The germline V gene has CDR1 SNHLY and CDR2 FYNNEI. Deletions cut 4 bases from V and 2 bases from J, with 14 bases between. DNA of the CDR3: TGTGCCAGCAGTGGGGGGTACAACCCTCAAGAGACCCAGTACTTC. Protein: CASSGGYNPQETQYF.

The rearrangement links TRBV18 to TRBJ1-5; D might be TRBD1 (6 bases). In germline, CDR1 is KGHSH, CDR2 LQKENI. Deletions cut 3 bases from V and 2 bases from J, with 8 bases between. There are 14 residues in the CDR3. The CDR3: CASSPGGRNQPQHF. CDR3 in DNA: TGTGCCAGCTCACCGGGGGGCCGCAATCAGCCCCAGCATTTT.

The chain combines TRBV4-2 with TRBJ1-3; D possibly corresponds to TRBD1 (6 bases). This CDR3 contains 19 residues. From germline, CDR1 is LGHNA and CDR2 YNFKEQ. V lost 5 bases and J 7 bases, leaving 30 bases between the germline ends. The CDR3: CASSLGLIQGALKLNTIYF. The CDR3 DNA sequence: TGTGCCAGCAGCTTGGGTCTGATACAGGGAGCCCTGAAGTTGAACACCATATATTTT.

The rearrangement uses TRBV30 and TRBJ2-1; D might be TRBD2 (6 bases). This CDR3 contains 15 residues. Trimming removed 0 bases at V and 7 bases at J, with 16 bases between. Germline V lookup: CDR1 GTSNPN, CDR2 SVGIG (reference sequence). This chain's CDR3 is CAWSVSTRTWNEQFF. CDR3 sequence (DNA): TGTGCCTGGAGTGTCTCGACTAGGACGTGGAATGAGCAGTTCTTC.

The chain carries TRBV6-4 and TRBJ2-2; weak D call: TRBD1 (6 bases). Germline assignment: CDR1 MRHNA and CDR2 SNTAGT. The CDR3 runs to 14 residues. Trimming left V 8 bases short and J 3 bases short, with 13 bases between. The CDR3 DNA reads TGTGCCAGCCGGTATAACAGGGACACCGGGGAGCTGTTTTTT. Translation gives CASRYNRDTGELFF.

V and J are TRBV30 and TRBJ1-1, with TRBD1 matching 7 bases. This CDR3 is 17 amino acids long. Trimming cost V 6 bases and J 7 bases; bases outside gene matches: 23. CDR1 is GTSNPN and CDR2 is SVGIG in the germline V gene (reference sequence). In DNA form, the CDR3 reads TGTGCCTGCCCTGCTATCAGGGGGACAGATTACGGACGTGAAGCTTTCTTT. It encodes CACPAIRGTDYGREAFF.

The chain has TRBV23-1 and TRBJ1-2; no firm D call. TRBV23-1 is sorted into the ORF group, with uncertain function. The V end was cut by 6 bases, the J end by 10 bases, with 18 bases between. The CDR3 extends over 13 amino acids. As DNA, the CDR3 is TGCGCCAGCAGACGAGGGTCCCGGGGAATCTACACCTTC. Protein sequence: CASRRGSRGIYTF.

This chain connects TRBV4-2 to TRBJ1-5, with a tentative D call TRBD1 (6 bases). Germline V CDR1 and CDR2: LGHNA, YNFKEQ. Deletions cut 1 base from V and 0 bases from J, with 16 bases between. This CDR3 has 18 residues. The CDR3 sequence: CASSQGIQGSYSNQPQHF. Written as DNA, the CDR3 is TGTGCCAGCAGCCAAGGAATTCAGGGGTCCTATAGCAATCAGCCCCAGCATTTT.

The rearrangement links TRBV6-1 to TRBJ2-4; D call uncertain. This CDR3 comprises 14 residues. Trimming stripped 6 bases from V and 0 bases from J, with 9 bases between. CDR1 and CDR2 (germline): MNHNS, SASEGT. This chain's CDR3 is CASSETVAKNIQYF. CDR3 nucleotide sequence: TGTGCCAGCAGCGAGACCGTAGCCAAAAACATTCAGTACTTC.

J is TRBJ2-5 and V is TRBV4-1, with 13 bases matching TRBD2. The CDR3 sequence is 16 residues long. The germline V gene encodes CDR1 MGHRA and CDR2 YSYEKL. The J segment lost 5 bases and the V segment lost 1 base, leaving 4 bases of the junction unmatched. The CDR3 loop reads CASSQAGLAGRETQYF. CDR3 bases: TGCGCCAGCAGCCAAGCGGGACTAGCGGGACGTGAGACCCAGTACTTC.

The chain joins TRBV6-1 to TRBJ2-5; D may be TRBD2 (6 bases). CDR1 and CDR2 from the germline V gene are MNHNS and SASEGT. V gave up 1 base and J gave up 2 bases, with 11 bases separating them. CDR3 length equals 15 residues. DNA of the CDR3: TGTGCCAGCAGTGAAGGCCATAGCGGACAAGAGACCCAGTACTTC. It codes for CASSEGHSGQETQYF.

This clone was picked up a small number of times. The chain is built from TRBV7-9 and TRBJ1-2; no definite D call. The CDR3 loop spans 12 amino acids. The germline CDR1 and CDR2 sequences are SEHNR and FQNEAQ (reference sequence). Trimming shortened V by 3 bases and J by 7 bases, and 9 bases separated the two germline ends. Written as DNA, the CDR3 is TGTGCCAGCAGCTTGGACGGCTCTGGCTACACCTTC. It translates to CASSLDGSGYTF.

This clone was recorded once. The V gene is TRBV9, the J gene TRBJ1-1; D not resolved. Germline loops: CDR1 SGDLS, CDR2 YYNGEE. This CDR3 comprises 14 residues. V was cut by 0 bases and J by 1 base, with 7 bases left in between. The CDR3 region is CASSVGLGNTEAFF. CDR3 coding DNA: TGTGCCAGCAGCGTAGGTCTAGGGAACACTGAAGCTTTCTTT. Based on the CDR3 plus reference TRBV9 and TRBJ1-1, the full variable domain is DSGVTQTPKHLITATGQRVTLRCSPRSGDLSVYWYQQSLDQGLQFLIQYYNGEERAKGNILERFSAQQFPDLHSELNLSSLELGDSALYFCASSVGLGNTEAFFGQGTRLTVV.

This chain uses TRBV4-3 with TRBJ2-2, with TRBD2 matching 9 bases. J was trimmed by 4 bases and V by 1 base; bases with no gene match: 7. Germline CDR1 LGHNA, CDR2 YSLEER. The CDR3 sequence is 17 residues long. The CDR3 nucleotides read TGCGCCAGCAGCCAAGGGGGCGGGGGGGGCCGCACCGGGGAGCTGTTTTTT. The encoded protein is CASSQGGGGGRTGELFF.

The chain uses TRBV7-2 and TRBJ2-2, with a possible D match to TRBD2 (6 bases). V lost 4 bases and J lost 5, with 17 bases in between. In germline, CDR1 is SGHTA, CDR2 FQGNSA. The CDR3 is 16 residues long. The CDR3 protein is CASSSRGVMKTGELFF. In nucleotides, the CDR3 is TGTGCCAGCAGCTCCCGCGGGGTAATGAAGACCGGGGAGCTGTTTTTT.

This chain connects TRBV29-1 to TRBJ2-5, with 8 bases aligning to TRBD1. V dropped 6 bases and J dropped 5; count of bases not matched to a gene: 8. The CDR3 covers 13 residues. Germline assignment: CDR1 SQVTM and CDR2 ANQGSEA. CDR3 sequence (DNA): TGCAGCGTCCCGGGACAGGCATGGGAGACCCAGTACTTC. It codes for CSVPGQAWETQYF.